This TCR beta chain originates from a study of blood T cell repertoires in COVID-19. Study-level background: Whether acute or convalescent, the COVID-19 samples came from the United States, Italy and Spain.

Original analysis: Nucleated cell number was recorded as an estimate derived from reference gene primer amplification. Using immunoSEQ multiplex PCR, the repertoire was profiled, and TCRdb retains in-frame clones only, with some absent. Clone size and V and J calls were adopted from that table, with D and trimming inferred from the DNA. The sample has fewer than 300,000 clones, more than 85% seen once. While infection was still active, Seattle patients were enrolled and then followed longitudinally. V trimming: 3 bases; J trimming: 2 bases; junction bases outside the gene matches: 5. The CDR3 contains 15 residues. Germline V lookup: CDR1 MNHNS, CDR2 SASEGT.

The chain uses TRBV6-1 and TRBJ1-2; 8 bases align to TRBD1. This TCR derives from a person aged 18-30 years with COVID-19, enrolled during active disease. Material: peripheral blood. Here the CDR3 reads CASSDPDRVNYGYTF. The CDR3 bases are TGTGCCAGCAGTGATCCGGACAGGGTAAACTATGGCTACACCTTC.